The 14 T cell receptor beta chains below all came from one sample that was sequenced in a study of blood T cells in healthy people across ages. Primed by a sample-barcoded 5' primer and a J-beta primer mix, a second PCR proceeded for about 6 to 11 cycles. TCRdb fed the 5' RACE reads into MiXCR, producing one record per CDR3 protein. The profile covers about 1.6 million distinct CDR3 sequences, with around 36% appearing a single time and around 11% taken by the ten largest. The specimen was blood. The receptors originated from a woman in her 30s in good health.

This clonotype was recorded a few times. DNA of the CDR3: TGCAGTGCTCGGGACGTGCACGAGCAGTACTTC. Its protein product is CSARDVHEQYF. This chain joins TRBV20-1 and TRBJ2-7; the D call may be TRBD1 or TRBD2 (5 bases each). The germline V and J ends were trimmed by 5 bases and 5 bases, with 10 bases remaining between them. Germline V gene lookup returns CDR1 DFQATT and CDR2 SNEGSKA (reference sequence). The length of the CDR3 is 11 residues.

This clonotype has just a few counts. The chain links TRBV9 to TRBJ2-5, with D unclear. Between the trimmed V and J ends, which lost 4 bases and 10 bases, there was a span of 17 bases. This CDR3 region has 13 residues. Germline CDR1 reads SGDLS; CDR2 reads YYNGEE. Written as DNA, the CDR3 is TGTGCCAGCAGCCTAGTGGTGGAAAGTGACCAGTACTTC. Translation: CASSLVVESDQYF.

The sample holds one count of this clonotype. This chain joins TRBV20-1 and TRBJ2-7; 8 nucleotides match TRBD1. Germline assignment: CDR1 DFQATT and CDR2 SNEGSKA (reference sequence). The CDR3 spans 16 residues. The junction had 11 bases not matched to a gene; V was cut back by 1 base and J by 3 bases. The CDR3 region has the DNA TGCAGTGCTAGAGGGGGGGTCAGGGGGCGAAACTACGAGCAGTACTTC. Translated, it gives CSARGGVRGRNYEQYF.

Worth noting for this clonotype: One end of the junction varies from germline; a read error may be responsible. The chain employs TRBV5-1 and TRBJ2-1; D gene ambiguous. This CDR3 is built from 14 residues. Germline CDR1 and CDR2: SGHRS and YFSETQ. The CDR3 coding sequence is TGCGCCAGCAGCTTCAGGAGCTCCTACAATAAGCAGTTCTTC. This codes for CASSFRSSYNKQFF. Complete variable domain (other parts from reference TRBV5-1 and TRBJ2-1): KAGVTQTPRYLIKTRGQQVTLSCSPISGHRSVSWYQQTPGQGLQFLFEYFSETQRNKGNFPGRFSGRQFSNSRSEMNVSTLELGDSALYLCASSFRSSYNKQFFGPGTRLTVL.

The V call is TRBV7-9, the J call TRBJ2-1; D is unresolved. Trimming cost V 7 bases and J 6 bases, with 7 bases left between them. This CDR3 contains 11 residues. Germline V gene sequence: CDR1 SEHNR, CDR2 FQNEAQ (reference sequence). The CDR3 region is CASTQTNEQFF. In nucleotides, the CDR3 is TGTGCCAGCACCCAGACCAATGAGCAGTTCTTC. The whole variable domain, filled in from reference TRBV7-9 and TRBJ2-1, reads DTGVSQNPRHKITKRGQNVTFRCDPISEHNRLYWYRQTLGQGPEFLTYFQNEAQLEKSRLLSDRFSAERPKGSFSTLEIQRTEQGDSAMYLCASTQTNEQFFGPGTRLTVL.

Remarks on this clonotype: A read error may account for a junction end that differs from germline. The chain has TRBV4-2 and TRBJ2-1; no clear D gene. Germline V gene sequence: CDR1 LGHNA, CDR2 YNFKEQ. The CDR3 extends over 16 amino acids. CDR3 sequence reads: CAGSQEARPAYNEQFF. For the CDR3, the DNA is TGTGCCGGCAGCCAAGAAGCGAGACCAGCTTACAATGAGCAGTTCTTC.

The chain employs TRBV15 and TRBJ1-4; D perhaps matches TRBD1 (5 bases). The ends were cut back, 0 bases at V and 8 bases at J, with 19 bases in the middle. The CDR3 totals 17 residues. CDR1 LNHNV and CDR2 YYDKDF come from the germline V gene (reference sequence). DNA for the CDR3: TGTGCCACCAGCAGAGAAAGAATTGGGAGGGGTTGGGAAAAACTGTTTTTT. Translating it yields CATSRERIGRGWEKLFF.

The sample holds a few counts of this clonotype. V gene TRBV6-5 combines with J gene TRBJ1-5; D not certain. This CDR3 spans 14 amino acids. Germline V lookup: CDR1 MNHEY, CDR2 SVGAGI. Trimming pared 2 bases from V and 3 bases from J, leaving 8 bases between. CDR3 sequence reads: CASSYQRFNQPQHF. The CDR3 DNA reads TGTGCCAGCAGTTACCAAAGATTCAATCAGCCCCAGCATTTT.

This clonotype came up a few times. This chain links TRBV4-1 with TRBJ1-1; D uncertain. Trimming took 1 base from V and 0 from J, leaving 12 bases between them. The CDR3 sequence is 16 residues long. Germline V gives CDR1 MGHRA, CDR2 YSYEKL. The CDR3: CASSQVAGAVNTEAFF. As DNA, the CDR3 is TGCGCCAGCAGCCAAGTCGCGGGTGCGGTGAACACTGAAGCTTTCTTT.

The chain joins TRBV29-1 to TRBJ2-3, with 7 bases lining up with TRBD1. This CDR3 contains 13 residues. Germline V gene lookup returns CDR1 SQVTM and CDR2 ANQGSEA. The chain's CDR3 is CSLDRDSTDTQYF. CDR3 sequence (DNA): TGCAGTCTTGACAGGGACAGCACAGATACGCAGTATTTT.

With regard to this clonotype: Mismatch with germline at one junction end may stem from a read error. This rearrangement joins TRBV5-1 to TRBJ2-5, with a tentative D call TRBD1 (7 bases). The CDR3 consists of 14 residues. In germline, CDR1 is SGHRS, CDR2 YFSETQ. CDR3: CTSSLGGQNEEQYF. The CDR3 region has the DNA TGCACCAGCAGCTTGGGGGGACAGAACGAGGAGCAGTACTTC.

This sequence joins TRBV21-1 and TRBJ2-5; the DNA was not used to check the table's D call, TRBD2. TRBV21-1 is a recognized pseudogene. The CDR3 sequence is 12 residues long. This CDR3 reads CASTGSTGEQYF. CDR3 in DNA: TGTGCCAGCACCGGGAGTACGGGGGAGCAGTACTTC.

A single count supports this clonotype. A much larger clonotype is one base distant, so this may be a read error. This chain links TRBV11-2 with TRBJ1-2, with D maybe TRBD1 (5 bases). Germline V lookup: CDR1 SGHAT, CDR2 FQNNGV. The V end lost 0 bases, the J end lost 6 bases, and 11 bases lay between the germline ends. The CDR3 loop spans 14 amino acids. This CDR3 is CASSLEGAYDGYTF. In DNA, the CDR3 is TGTGCCAGCAGCTTAGAAGGGGCCTACGATGGCTACACCTTC.

V and J are TRBV4-1 and TRBJ2-4; D possibly corresponds to TRBD1 (5 bases). This CDR3 region has 15 residues. Between the trimmed V and J ends, which lost 7 bases and 4 bases, there was a span of 17 bases. CDR1 is MGHRA and CDR2 is YSYEKL in the germline V gene. The CDR3 region is CASTPQENQKNIQYF. In DNA form, the CDR3 reads TGCGCCAGCACCCCACAGGAAAACCAAAAAAACATTCAGTACTTC.